The sequence of this TCR beta chain was determined in a study of T cell responses to AZD1222 COVID-19 vaccine. General study points: Clonal diversity was possibly underestimated, and white British individuals and females predominated among donors. At baseline, seropositivity was found in only 5 to 7 AZD1222 recipients. Spike was spanned by vaccine-associated CD4 TCRs, with dominance at 160-218 and 743-854.

TCRdb keeps only in-frame clones here, not all; method: immunoSEQ multiplex PCR. Among 150,000 to 180,000 clones listed, around nine tenths were seen once. With respect to this clone: As yet, its antigen is unknown.

Per the germline V gene, CDR1 is MNHEY and CDR2 is SVGAGI. The V gene lost 6 bases and the J gene lost 6 bases, with 14 bases spanning the gap. CDR3 length: 13 residues. The sequences come from peripheral blood, collected on day 0 of AZD1222 vaccination. J is TRBJ1-2 and V is TRBV6-5, with D maybe TRBD1 (6 bases). This TCR derives from an adult in good health. This CDR3 is CASSLQGFNGYTF. In DNA, the CDR3 is TGTGCCAGCAGCTTACAGGGTTTCAATGGCTACACCTTC.